The clone carrying this TCR beta chain was observed many times. Its antigen is still unknown. This record comes from a study of shared clonotypes between healthy human individuals. Assay used: immunoSEQ multiplex PCR; TCRdb lists only in-frame clones, some missing. The sample holds hundreds of thousands of clones, around 72% seen once. The CDR3 contains 12 residues. Trimming removed 11 bases from V and 2 bases from J, with 10 bases in between. Germline values: CDR1 MDHEN, CDR2 SYDVKM. Whole-study results and caveats: Non-shared clonotypes had lower generation probabilities than clonotypes shared by all four sorted-subset donors.

The chain employs TRBV28 and TRBJ1-5; TRBD1 is a possible D gene (6 bases). The sequenced sample was memory CD4+ T cells sorted from blood. Subset noted: CD45RA-negative fraction. The receptor was derived from a woman between 25 and 40 years old in good health. CDR3 residues: CAAWGRNQPQHF. The CDR3, as DNA: TGTGCCGCGTGGGGGCGCAATCAGCCCCAGCATTTT.